One and the same sample provided the 31 T cell receptor beta chains below, sequenced in a study of cytotoxic CD8 clonotypes in ibrutinib-treated CLL (dated by TCRdb to about 2021). Libraries were constructed by the immunoSEQ multiplex PCR assay. TCRdb carries this immuneACCESS record with in-frame sequences only. Its versions omit some clonotypes, under half of them owing to an unresolved V gene in the studies checked, with the rest unexplained. For this sample there are roughly 160,000 clones; 81% appear just once. The ten top clones hold around 2.1% of the sample. Per the publication, the time point label means: 12 months on ibrutinib. Source: PBMCs, taken after 12 months of ibrutinib treatment. The receptors here all came from a human donor with chronic lymphocytic leukemia.

This chain connects TRBV4-2 to TRBJ1-1; D uncertain. The CDR3 spans 16 residues. Germline CDR1 and CDR2: LGHNA and YNFKEQ. Trimming left V 4 bases short and J 3 bases short, with 18 bases between. The CDR3 bases are TGTGCCAGCAGCCCCCGACTTATGGGGTCTGACACTGAAGCTTTCTTT. Translated, it gives CASSPRLMGSDTEAFF.

CDR3 region: CASSPTGGQETQYF. The CDR3 DNA is TGTGCCAGCAGTCCCACAGGGGGGCAAGAGACCCAGTACTTC. The chain links TRBV27 to TRBJ2-5, with TRBD1 identical over 8 bases. Germline V lookup: CDR1 MNHEY, CDR2 SMNVEV (reference sequence). J gave up 2 bases and V 5 bases, and 4 bases lay outside the gene matches. This CDR3 region has 14 residues.

The rearrangement uses TRBV4-3 and TRBJ2-5; no clear D. The V gene's germline CDR1 is LGHNA and CDR2 YSLEER. This CDR3 has 17 residues. Trimming cost V 0 bases and J 0 bases, with 14 bases left between them. CDR3 nucleotides: TGCGCCAGCAGCCAAGATGTCACAGCCGTGTACCAAGAGACCCAGTACTTC. Translated, it gives CASSQDVTAVYQETQYF.

The gene calls are TRBV2 and TRBJ2-1; no clear D gene. This CDR3 has 18 amino acids. The germline gives CDR1 SNHLY, CDR2 FYNNEI. V dropped 4 bases and J dropped 0 bases, with 19 bases sitting between them. CDR3: CASSGTPKPASSYNEQFF. CDR3 sequence (DNA): TGTGCCAGCAGTGGGACCCCCAAACCCGCCAGCTCCTACAATGAGCAGTTCTTC.

The V gene is TRBV7-8, the J gene TRBJ1-2, with D hard to call. Germline values: CDR1 SGHVS, CDR2 FQNEAQ. The CDR3 covers 14 residues. V was cut by 5 bases and J by 3 bases, with 13 bases left in between. The CDR3 region is CASSPREGDYGYTF. The DNA for the CDR3 is TGTGCCAGCAGCCCCCGGGAAGGAGACTATGGCTACACCTTC.

This rearrangement joins TRBV28 to TRBJ2-1, with D unclear. Germline-derived CDR1 and CDR2 are MDHEN and SYDVKM. This CDR3 is built from 14 residues. Trimming shortened V by 5 bases and J by 7 bases, and 15 bases separated the two germline ends. The CDR3 DNA reads TGTGCCAGCAGTCCCCTGGATAGGCGTAATGAGCAGTTCTTC. Protein sequence: CASSPLDRRNEQFF.

The chain links TRBV7-8 to TRBJ1-2, with 7 bases that match TRBD1. Per the germline V gene, CDR1 is SGHVS and CDR2 is FQNEAQ. This CDR3 region has 14 residues. V trimming: 5 bases; J trimming: 5 bases; junction bases outside the gene matches: 8. DNA of the CDR3: TGTGCCAGCAGCCCAGACAGGGTCCGGTATGGCTACACCTTC. Its translation is CASSPDRVRYGYTF.

The table lists this clone with a count of one. The chain recombines TRBV27 with TRBJ2-3; 13 bases agree with TRBD2. The CDR3 has 19 residues. Germline V lookup: CDR1 MNHEY, CDR2 SMNVEV (reference sequence). Trimming took 3 bases from V and 2 from J; bases not matched to a gene: 11. Here the CDR3 reads CASSFSLAGGRRATDTQYF. The CDR3 DNA follows: TGTGCCAGCAGTTTTTCACTAGCGGGGGGGCGCCGGGCCACAGATACGCAGTATTTT.

The chain is built from TRBV18 and TRBJ2-3; a weak D match, TRBD2 (6 bases). Trimming shortened V by 0 bases and J by 3 bases, and 13 bases separated the two germline ends. Germline lookup yields CDR1 KGHSH and CDR2 LQKENI. CDR3 length equals 16 residues. CDR3 amino acids: CASSPPRREVTDTQYF. In DNA form, the CDR3 reads TGTGCCAGCTCACCACCTAGAAGGGAGGTGACAGATACGCAGTATTTT.

The chain has TRBV4-3 and TRBJ2-7; no clear D. Trimming removed 2 bases at V and 7 bases at J, with 18 bases between. Germline V gives CDR1 LGHNA, CDR2 YSLEER. This CDR3 spans 15 amino acids. CDR3: CASSQRMISDTEQYF. In nucleotides, the CDR3 is TGCGCCAGCAGCCAACGTATGATATCCGATACGGAGCAGTACTTC.

This sequence joins TRBV16 and TRBJ1-3, with D uncertain. The V and J ends lost 2 bases and 0 bases respectively, with 11 bases between them. The CDR3 totals 16 residues. Germline-derived CDR1 and CDR2 are KGHSY and FQNENV. The CDR3 sequence: CASSQVDARSGNTIYF. DNA of the CDR3: TGTGCCAGCAGCCAAGTTGACGCCCGCTCTGGAAACACCATATATTTT.

The chain's CDR3 is CASSRDSTDTQYF. In DNA, the CDR3 is TGTGCCAGCAGCCGTGACTCCACAGATACGCAGTATTTT. The gene calls are TRBV5-8 and TRBJ2-3; D ambiguous. There are 13 residues in the CDR3. V lost 4 bases and J lost 2, with 8 bases in between. CDR1 is SGHTS and CDR2 is YDEGEE in the germline V gene. The whole variable domain, filled in from reference TRBV5-8 and TRBJ2-3, reads EAGVTQSPTHLIKTRGQQATLRCSPISGHTSVYWYQQALGLGLQFLLWYDEGEERNRGNFPPRFSGRQFPNYSSELNVNALELEDSALYLCASSRDSTDTQYFGPGTRLTVL.

The chain uses TRBV7-2 and TRBJ1-4; D may be TRBD1 (5 bases). The CDR3 consists of 16 residues. Between the trimmed V and J ends, which lost 7 bases and 1 base, there was a span of 16 bases. Germline CDR1 reads SGHTA; CDR2 reads FQGNSA. Here the CDR3 reads CASTMGGLGTNEKLFF. The CDR3 bases are TGTGCCAGCACCATGGGGGGTCTAGGAACTAATGAAAAACTGTTTTTT.

V and J are TRBV7-2 and TRBJ1-2; no clear D gene. The V gene lost 1 base and the J gene lost 3 bases, with 6 bases spanning the gap. The CDR3 consists of 13 residues. Germline CDR1 and CDR2: SGHTA and FQGNSA. CDR3 amino acids: CASSLGGDYGYTF. CDR3 in DNA: TGTGCCAGCAGCTTAGGCGGGGACTATGGCTACACCTTC.

This sequence joins TRBV5-5 and TRBJ2-7; 9 nucleotides agree with TRBD2. Per germline, CDR1 SGHKS and CDR2 YYEKEE (reference sequence). Trimming removed 1 base from V and 4 bases from J; junction bases left unmatched: 6. The CDR3 is 15 residues long. The CDR3 DNA is TGTGCCAGCAGCTTGACGGCGGGAGGGCCTTACGAGCAGTACTTC. This gives the protein CASSLTAGGPYEQYF. Supplemented by reference TRBV5-5 and TRBJ2-7, the full variable domain reads DAGVTQSPTHLIKTRGQQVTLRCSPISGHKSVSWYQQVLGQGPQFIFQYYEKEERGRGNFPDRFSARQFPNYSSELNVNALLLGDSALYLCASSLTAGGPYEQYFGPGTRLTVT.

V and J are TRBV7-2 and TRBJ2-5; D gene uncertain. Germline lookup yields CDR1 SGHTA and CDR2 FQGNSA. The V end lost 1 base, the J end lost 5 bases, and 11 bases lay between the germline ends. The CDR3 sequence is 14 residues long. CDR3: CASSLGARWETQYF. The DNA of the CDR3 is TGTGCCAGCAGCTTAGGTGCTAGATGGGAGACCCAGTACTTC.

The genes are TRBV29-1 and TRBJ2-7; TRBD1 matches at 9 bases. The CDR3 consists of 13 residues. V dropped 4 bases and J dropped 6; count of bases not matched to a gene: 7. CDR1 SQVTM and CDR2 ANQGSEA come from the germline V gene. Here the CDR3 reads CSVGGTGNTEQYF. DNA for the CDR3: TGCAGCGTTGGGGGGACAGGGAATACCGAGCAGTACTTC.

Only a few counts were recorded for this clone. An end of the junction does not agree with germline; a read error may underlie this. This chain links TRBV28 with TRBJ1-2, with D unresolved. CDR1 and CDR2 (germline): MDHEN, SYDVKM. The CDR3 runs to 14 residues. CDR3 DNA sequence: TGTGCCAGCTTAGGTCAGTCCTATGGTCGGGCTCCTTTCTTC. It yields the protein CASLGQSYGRAPFF.

CDR3 sequence: CASSEAWSSRTSPYEQYF. The CDR3 region has the DNA TGTGCCAGCAGTGAAGCATGGTCTAGCCGTACTTCTCCCTACGAGCAGTACTTC. The chain employs TRBV6-1 and TRBJ2-7; D may be TRBD2 (5 bases). There are 18 residues in the CDR3. V lost 0 bases and J lost 2, with 20 bases in between. Germline CDR1 MNHNS, CDR2 SASEGT.

This chain links TRBV28 with TRBJ2-7; no clear D gene. The V end was cut by 6 bases, the J end by 2 bases, with 14 bases between. CDR1 and CDR2 (germline): MDHEN, SYDVKM. This CDR3 region has 14 residues. The CDR3 DNA reads as TGTGCCAGCAGGGGTACGGTAGGGACCTACGAGCAGTACTTC. Amino acid sequence: CASRGTVGTYEQYF.

The gene calls are TRBV19 and TRBJ1-1; D gene unclear. The germline V and J ends were trimmed by 4 bases and 0 bases, with 6 bases remaining between them. The length of the CDR3 is 13 residues. Looked up from germline, CDR1 is LNHDA and CDR2 is SQIVND (reference sequence). The CDR3: CASSTSLNTEAFF. The CDR3 nucleotides are TGTGCCAGTAGTACGAGCCTGAACACTGAAGCTTTCTTT.

This clone was picked up a small number of times. J is TRBJ2-1 and V is TRBV28; D is unclear. V was shortened by 1 base and J by 4 bases, with 5 bases between the two germline ends. The CDR3 totals 13 residues. Per germline, CDR1 MDHEN and CDR2 SYDVKM. The CDR3 DNA reads as TGTGCCAGCAGTTTATTACAGTACAATGAGCAGTTCTTC. Translation gives CASSLLQYNEQFF.

V is TRBV25-1 and J is TRBJ2-6; D tentatively fits TRBD1 or TRBD2 (5 bases each). The CDR3 consists of 17 residues. Trimming shortened V by 4 bases and J by 4 bases, and 17 bases separated the two germline ends. Germline CDR1 is MGHDK and CDR2 is SYGVNS. CDR3 sequence: CASSGGYTVRGANVLTF. The CDR3 nucleotides are TGTGCCAGCAGTGGGGGGTATACCGTTCGCGGGGCCAACGTCCTGACTTTC.

The gene calls are TRBV4-3 and TRBJ2-4; D is perhaps TRBD1 (6 bases). Germline V lookup: CDR1 LGHNA, CDR2 YSLEER. Trimming cost V 2 bases and J 6 bases, with 14 bases left between them. This CDR3 is 15 amino acids long. For the CDR3, the DNA is TGCGCCAGCAGCCAAACGACAGGAAGCTTAAACATTCAGTACTTC. Its protein is CASSQTTGSLNIQYF.

The chain combines TRBV28 with TRBJ2-4; no clear D gene. CDR1 and CDR2 (germline): MDHEN, SYDVKM. The CDR3 extends over 15 amino acids. V lost 1 base and J lost 0, with 7 bases in between. The chain's CDR3 is CASSLFLLAKNIQYF. For the CDR3, the DNA is TGTGCCAGCAGTTTATTTCTATTAGCCAAAAACATTCAGTACTTC.

The chain recombines TRBV4-1 with TRBJ2-5; D could derive from TRBD1 or TRBD2 (6 bases each). In germline, CDR1 is MGHRA, CDR2 YSYEKL. There are 15 residues in the CDR3. Between the trimmed V and J ends, which lost 1 base and 4 bases, there was a span of 13 bases. DNA for the CDR3: TGCGCCAGCAGCCAAGCGGGGGCAGCCCCAGAGACCCAGTACTTC. Its protein is CASSQAGAAPETQYF.

Notes on this clone: Distinct nucleotide sequences in the sample also encode this CDR3. The V and J genes are TRBV2 and TRBJ1-1; D is possibly TRBD1 (5 bases). This CDR3 comprises 13 residues. Germline V gene data show CDR1 as SNHLY and CDR2 as FYNNEI. The V end was cut by 2 bases, the J end by 1 base, with 5 bases between. CDR3 amino acids: CASSEQGNTEAFF. The CDR3 DNA is TGTGCCAGCAGTGAACAGGGGAACACTGAAGCTTTCTTT.

This rearrangement joins TRBV7-2 to TRBJ2-1; a weak D match, TRBD2 (6 bases). CDR3 length equals 15 residues. CDR1 and CDR2 from the germline V gene are SGHTA and FQGNSA. Trimming removed 1 base from V and 7 bases from J, with 14 bases in between. The CDR3 DNA reads TGTGCCAGCAGCTTAGTCCTGGGGGAGGATAATGAGCAGTTCTTC. Protein product: CASSLVLGEDNEQFF.

The CDR3, as DNA: TGTGCCAGCAGCCTCGACAGGGGACGTGGGGCCAACGTCCTGACTTTC. Translated, it gives CASSLDRGRGANVLTF. The chain has TRBV7-2 and TRBJ2-6; 8 positions match TRBD1. Trimming at V came to 5 bases and at J to 3 bases, leaving 6 bases not matched to a gene. The CDR3 spans 16 residues. CDR1 and CDR2 from the germline V gene are SGHTA and FQGNSA.

This chain connects TRBV2 to TRBJ2-5; possibly TRBD1 or TRBD2 for D (6 bases each). This CDR3 has 14 amino acids. Germline V gene lookup returns CDR1 SNHLY and CDR2 FYNNEI. Deletions cut 7 bases from V and 2 bases from J, with 14 bases between. CDR3 protein: CASTREGGQETQYF. The CDR3 nucleotides are TGTGCCAGCACGCGAGAGGGGGGACAAGAGACCCAGTACTTC.

This clone was recorded once. J is TRBJ1-5 and V is TRBV18; a possible D gene is TRBD1 (6 bases). The CDR3 totals 15 residues. Trimming pared 2 bases from V and 6 bases from J, leaving 14 bases between. Per germline, CDR1 KGHSH and CDR2 LQKENI. Here the CDR3 DNA reads TGTGCCAGCTCACCAAGTAGAACAGGGCTTCAGCCCCAGCATTTT. This sequence encodes CASSPSRTGLQPQHF.